These T cell receptor beta chains were read from a single sample in a study of T-cell reconstitution after alpha-beta-depleted transplantation in children. TCRdb reprocessed the PCR reads with MiXCR, giving one entry per CDR3 protein. The data show 280,000 or so distinct CDR3 sequences, roughly 10% seen once. The sequencing here drew on peripheral blood, taken 180 days after TCRalphabeta/CD19-depleted stem cell transplant. These receptor sequences come from a male patient between 2 and 10 years old who had a stem cell transplant for chronic granulomatous disease, so the T cells may come from the graft donor. CDR3s include the opening cysteine and the closing phenylalanine or tryptophan. The order of the fields is V gene, D gene, CDR3 length, clone size, J gene, CDR3 protein, CDR3 DNA. D genes are given only for firm matches. Clone size is shown for a subset of rows, as once, few, many or a class of expanded clone.

v_call: TRBV10-3; d_call: -; cdr3_length: 15; clone_size: many; j_call: TRBJ2-3; cdr3_aa: CAISESSTFTDTQYF; cdr3_nt: TGTGCCATCAGTGAGTCATCAACCTTCACAGATACGCAGTATTTT
v_call: TRBV10-2; d_call: TRBD2; cdr3_length: 15; clone_size: few; j_call: TRBJ2-5; cdr3_aa: CASSGTRRNQETQYF; cdr3_nt: TGCGCCAGCAGTGGGACTAGGAGAAACCAAGAGACCCAGTACTTC
v_call: TRBV25-1; d_call: -; cdr3_length: 13; clone_size: many; j_call: TRBJ2-5; cdr3_aa: CASTGTPRETQYF; cdr3_nt: TGTGCCAGCACCGGGACCCCGAGGGAGACCCAGTACTTC
v_call: TRBV4-1; d_call: -; cdr3_length: 14; clone_size: many; j_call: TRBJ2-7; cdr3_aa: CASSGRVGAYEQYF; cdr3_nt: TGCGCCAGCAGTGGGAGAGTGGGAGCCTACGAGCAGTACTTC
v_call: TRBV3-1; d_call: TRBD2; cdr3_length: 15; clone_size: many; j_call: TRBJ2-1; cdr3_aa: CASSQRLAGGHEQFF; cdr3_nt: TGTGCCAGCAGCCAACGACTAGCGGGGGGGCATGAGCAGTTCTTC
v_call: TRBV5-1; d_call: TRBD1; cdr3_length: 15; clone_size: many; j_call: TRBJ2-1; cdr3_aa: CASSRPGQGSGEQFF; cdr3_nt: TGCGCCAGCAGTCGCCCGGGACAGGGGTCGGGTGAGCAGTTCTTC
v_call: TRBV20-1; d_call: -; cdr3_length: 14; clone_size: medium-sized; j_call: TRBJ2-3; cdr3_aa: CSARRRTSTDTQYF; cdr3_nt: TGCAGTGCTAGACGCAGGACTAGCACAGATACGCAGTATTTT
v_call: TRBV20-1; d_call: -; cdr3_length: 12; clone_size: many; j_call: TRBJ1-2; cdr3_aa: CSTRGGDYGYTF; cdr3_nt: TGCAGTACCCGAGGAGGGGACTATGGCTACACCTTC
v_call: TRBV7-2; d_call: -; cdr3_length: 16; clone_size: many; j_call: TRBJ1-5; cdr3_aa: CASSLDFGLRNQPQHF; cdr3_nt: TGTGCCAGCAGCTTAGACTTCGGACTCAGAAATCAGCCCCAGCATTTT
v_call: TRBV7-9; d_call: -; cdr3_length: 12; clone_size: many; j_call: TRBJ2-1; cdr3_aa: CASSQGSNEQFF; cdr3_nt: TGTGCCAGCAGCCAGGGAAGCAATGAGCAGTTCTTC
v_call: TRBV28; d_call: -; cdr3_length: 16; clone_size: many; j_call: TRBJ2-3; cdr3_aa: CASNPLRGPNTDTQYF; cdr3_nt: TGTGCCAGCAATCCCCTGCGGGGGCCCAACACAGATACGCAGTATTTT
v_call: TRBV5-1; d_call: -; cdr3_length: 11; clone_size: many; j_call: TRBJ1-1; cdr3_aa: CASSLGGYAFF; cdr3_nt: TGCGCCAGCAGCTTGGGGGGGTATGCTTTCTTT
v_call: TRBV4-3; d_call: -; cdr3_length: 14; clone_size: many; j_call: TRBJ1-2; cdr3_aa: CASSPSPAGKGYTF; cdr3_nt: TGCGCCAGCAGCCCGTCCCCGGCAGGGAAGGGCTACACCTTC
v_call: TRBV6-5; d_call: -; cdr3_length: 12; clone_size: many; j_call: TRBJ2-1; cdr3_aa: CASSYSDRLQFF; cdr3_nt: TGTGCCAGCAGTTACTCGGATCGATTGCAGTTCTTC
v_call: TRBV21-1; d_call: -; cdr3_length: 9; clone_size: many; j_call: TRBJ2-1; cdr3_aa: CASSNSLNF; cdr3_nt: TGTGCCAGCAGCAATTCTCTAAACTTC
v_call: TRBV29-1; d_call: TRBD2; cdr3_length: 17; clone_size: many; j_call: TRBJ2-1; cdr3_aa: CSVVAGLAGPYYNEQFF; cdr3_nt: TGCAGCGTTGTGGCCGGACTAGCGGGGCCCTATTACAATGAGCAGTTCTTC
v_call: TRBV11-1; d_call: -; cdr3_length: 18; clone_size: many; j_call: TRBJ2-3; cdr3_aa: CASSFAVNGGGLTDTQYF; cdr3_nt: TGTGCCAGCAGCTTCGCCGTGAATGGGGGGGGCCTCACAGATACGCAGTATTTT
v_call: TRBV11-2; d_call: TRBD2; cdr3_length: 17; clone_size: many; j_call: TRBJ2-1; cdr3_aa: CASSSRLADGPYNEQFF; cdr3_nt: TGTGCCAGCAGCTCCCGACTAGCGGACGGACCCTACAATGAGCAGTTCTTC
v_call: TRBV6-2/TRBV6-3; d_call: -; cdr3_length: 13; clone_size: many; j_call: TRBJ2-2; cdr3_aa: CASSAVPTGELFF; cdr3_nt: TGTGCCAGCAGTGCGGTCCCCACCGGGGAGCTGTTTTTT
v_call: TRBV7-6; d_call: TRBD2; cdr3_length: 15; clone_size: many; j_call: TRBJ2-1; cdr3_aa: CASSFGLAGDNEQFF; cdr3_nt: TGTGCCAGCAGCTTTGGACTAGCGGGGGACAATGAGCAGTTCTTC
v_call: TRBV7-9; d_call: -; cdr3_length: 14; clone_size: -; j_call: TRBJ1-4; cdr3_aa: CASSSDRPEEKLFF; cdr3_nt: TGTGCCAGCAGCTCCGACCGGCCGGAGGAAAAACTGTTTTTT
v_call: TRBV19; d_call: -; cdr3_length: 14; clone_size: many; j_call: TRBJ2-1; cdr3_aa: CASGRPSSYNEQFF; cdr3_nt: TGTGCCAGTGGCCGCCCGAGCTCCTACAATGAGCAGTTCTTC
v_call: TRBV2; d_call: -; cdr3_length: 13; clone_size: -; j_call: TRBJ2-7; cdr3_aa: CASSVVLTYEQYF; cdr3_nt: TGTGCCAGCAGTGTAGTATTGACCTACGAGCAGTACTTC
v_call: TRBV27; d_call: TRBD1; cdr3_length: 15; clone_size: many; j_call: TRBJ2-7; cdr3_aa: CASSTRTGYSYEQYF; cdr3_nt: TGTGCCAGCAGTACGCGGACAGGGTACTCCTACGAGCAGTACTTC
v_call: TRBV6-2/TRBV6-3; d_call: -; cdr3_length: 12; clone_size: many; j_call: TRBJ2-7; cdr3_aa: CASKDPPYEQYF; cdr3_nt: TGTGCCAGCAAGGACCCGCCCTACGAGCAGTACTTC
v_call: TRBV5-8; d_call: TRBD2; cdr3_length: 16; clone_size: many; j_call: TRBJ2-1; cdr3_aa: CASSPGLAGALVEQFF; cdr3_nt: TGTGCCAGCAGCCCCGGACTAGCGGGAGCTTTGGTTGAGCAGTTCTTC
v_call: TRBV7-8; d_call: TRBD2; cdr3_length: 18; clone_size: many; j_call: TRBJ2-1; cdr3_aa: CASSLAPSGGAGYNEQFF; cdr3_nt: TGTGCCAGCAGCTTAGCGCCTAGCGGGGGGGCAGGCTACAATGAGCAGTTCTTC
v_call: TRBV19; d_call: -; cdr3_length: 15; clone_size: many; j_call: TRBJ2-5; cdr3_aa: CASSINTGSRETQYF; cdr3_nt: TGTGCCAGTAGTATAAATACAGGTAGCCGAGAGACCCAGTACTTC
v_call: TRBV20-1; d_call: -; cdr3_length: 8; clone_size: many; j_call: TRBJ2-5; cdr3_aa: CSAGAQYF; cdr3_nt: TGCAGTGCGGGGGCCCAGTACTTC
v_call: TRBV18; d_call: TRBD1; cdr3_length: 15; clone_size: -; j_call: TRBJ2-5; cdr3_aa: CASSPSRDSQETQYF; cdr3_nt: TGTGCCAGCTCACCGAGTAGGGACAGCCAAGAGACCCAGTACTTC
v_call: TRBV13; d_call: -; cdr3_length: 15; clone_size: once; j_call: TRBJ2-3; cdr3_aa: CASSPSGARTDTQYF; cdr3_nt: TGTGCCAGCAGCCCCTCAGGGGCCCGCACAGATACGCAGTATTTT
v_call: TRBV7-8; d_call: -; cdr3_length: 14; clone_size: many; j_call: TRBJ2-1; cdr3_aa: CASSLQDSSNEQFF; cdr3_nt: TGTGCCAGCAGCCTACAGGATTCTAGCAATGAGCAGTTCTTC
v_call: TRBV4-3; d_call: TRBD2; cdr3_length: 15; clone_size: many; j_call: TRBJ2-7; cdr3_aa: CASSRAGGSSYEQYF; cdr3_nt: TGCGCCAGCAGCCGAGCGGGAGGAAGCTCCTACGAGCAGTACTTC
v_call: TRBV6-1; d_call: TRBD1; cdr3_length: 15; clone_size: many; j_call: TRBJ2-7; cdr3_aa: CASSDLGTGGLEQYF; cdr3_nt: TGTGCCAGCAGTGATTTAGGGACAGGGGGTCTCGAGCAGTACTTC
v_call: TRBV4-2; d_call: TRBD1; cdr3_length: 14; clone_size: many; j_call: TRBJ1-1; cdr3_aa: CASSQDPGQGEAFF; cdr3_nt: TGTGCCAGCAGCCAAGATCCGGGACAGGGGGAAGCTTTCTTT
v_call: TRBV27; d_call: TRBD1; cdr3_length: 15; clone_size: many; j_call: TRBJ1-1; cdr3_aa: CASSFIGQGVPEAFF; cdr3_nt: TGTGCCAGCAGTTTTATCGGCCAGGGGGTACCTGAAGCTTTCTTT
v_call: TRBV28; d_call: -; cdr3_length: 14; clone_size: -; j_call: TRBJ2-2; cdr3_aa: CASLGAGNTGERFF; cdr3_nt: TGTGCCAGCCTGGGGGCAGGGAACACCGGGGAGCGGTTTTTT
v_call: TRBV18; d_call: -; cdr3_length: 16; clone_size: many; j_call: TRBJ2-4; cdr3_aa: CASSRNRGDAKNIQYF; cdr3_nt: TGTGCCAGCTCACGGAATAGGGGGGATGCCAAAAACATTCAGTACTTC
v_call: TRBV4-1; d_call: -; cdr3_length: 13; clone_size: many; j_call: TRBJ2-5; cdr3_aa: CASSTLVEETQYF; cdr3_nt: TGCGCCAGCAGCACCCTAGTCGAAGAGACCCAGTACTTC
v_call: TRBV19; d_call: -; cdr3_length: 14; clone_size: few; j_call: TRBJ2-5; cdr3_aa: CASNHGRNQETQYF; cdr3_nt: TGTGCCAGTAATCACGGACGGAACCAAGAGACCCAGTACTTC
v_call: TRBV5-1; d_call: -; cdr3_length: 15; clone_size: many; j_call: TRBJ1-4; cdr3_aa: CASSLDHRVEEKLFF; cdr3_nt: TGCGCCAGCAGCTTGGACCACAGGGTAGAGGAAAAACTGTTTTTT
v_call: TRBV20-1; d_call: TRBD1; cdr3_length: 15; clone_size: many; j_call: TRBJ2-2; cdr3_aa: CSAPLDRVGTGELFF; cdr3_nt: TGCAGTGCCCCTCTGGACAGGGTTGGGACCGGGGAGCTGTTTTTT
v_call: TRBV18; d_call: -; cdr3_length: 16; clone_size: -; j_call: TRBJ1-4; cdr3_aa: CASSPGTSATNEKLFF; cdr3_nt: TGTGCCAGCTCACCGGGCACCTCCGCAACTAATGAAAAACTGTTTTTT
v_call: TRBV11-2; d_call: TRBD2; cdr3_length: 20; clone_size: many; j_call: TRBJ2-3; cdr3_aa: CASSRAGTSGSWRITDTQYF; cdr3_nt: TGTGCCAGCAGCAGAGCCGGGACTAGCGGGAGTTGGCGCATCACAGATACGCAGTATTTT
v_call: TRBV19; d_call: -; cdr3_length: 11; clone_size: few; j_call: TRBJ1-1; cdr3_aa: CASSHRAEAFF; cdr3_nt: TGTGCCAGTAGCCACAGGGCTGAAGCTTTCTTT
v_call: TRBV7-2; d_call: -; cdr3_length: 12; clone_size: many; j_call: TRBJ1-4; cdr3_aa: CASSWWGEKLFF; cdr3_nt: TGTGCCAGCAGCTGGTGGGGAGAAAAACTGTTTTTT
v_call: TRBV20-1; d_call: TRBD1; cdr3_length: 13; clone_size: many; j_call: TRBJ1-6; cdr3_aa: CSARGQGNSPLHF; cdr3_nt: TGCAGTGCTAGGGGACAGGGCAATTCACCCCTCCACTTT
v_call: TRBV24-1; d_call: -; cdr3_length: 16; clone_size: many; j_call: TRBJ2-5; cdr3_aa: CATSEGILAEGETQYF; cdr3_nt: TGTGCCACCAGTGAGGGCATTCTAGCCGAGGGAGAGACCCAGTACTTC
v_call: TRBV9; d_call: TRBD2; cdr3_length: 17; clone_size: -; j_call: TRBJ2-2; cdr3_aa: CASSIRGLASYTGELFF; cdr3_nt: TGTGCCAGCAGCATCCGAGGACTAGCTTCCTACACCGGGGAGCTGTTTTTT
v_call: TRBV5-5; d_call: TRBD1; cdr3_length: 13; clone_size: many; j_call: TRBJ1-1; cdr3_aa: CASSRQGRAEAFF; cdr3_nt: TGTGCCAGCAGCCGACAGGGTCGAGCAGAAGCTTTCTTT
v_call: TRBV7-6; d_call: TRBD2; cdr3_length: 15; clone_size: many; j_call: TRBJ2-5; cdr3_aa: CASSSASSGMVTQYF; cdr3_nt: TGTGCCAGCAGCAGCGCCTCCAGCGGGATGGTGACCCAGTACTTC
v_call: TRBV20-1; d_call: -; cdr3_length: 15; clone_size: many; j_call: TRBJ2-7; cdr3_aa: CSAKPRLGRQYEQYF; cdr3_nt: TGCAGTGCTAAGCCCCGTCTCGGGAGACAGTACGAGCAGTACTTC
v_call: TRBV10-3; d_call: -; cdr3_length: 11; clone_size: -; j_call: TRBJ1-2; cdr3_aa: CAISAAYGDTF; cdr3_nt: TGTGCCATCAGTGCCGCCTATGGCGACACCTTC
v_call: TRBV5-1; d_call: -; cdr3_length: 14; clone_size: many; j_call: TRBJ2-3; cdr3_aa: CASSVGQYTDTQYF; cdr3_nt: TGCGCCAGCTCTGTTGGGCAGTACACAGATACGCAGTATTTT
v_call: TRBV29-1; d_call: -; cdr3_length: 13; clone_size: many; j_call: TRBJ2-2; cdr3_aa: CSVEQIHTGELFF; cdr3_nt: TGCAGCGTTGAACAGATACACACCGGGGAGCTGTTTTTT